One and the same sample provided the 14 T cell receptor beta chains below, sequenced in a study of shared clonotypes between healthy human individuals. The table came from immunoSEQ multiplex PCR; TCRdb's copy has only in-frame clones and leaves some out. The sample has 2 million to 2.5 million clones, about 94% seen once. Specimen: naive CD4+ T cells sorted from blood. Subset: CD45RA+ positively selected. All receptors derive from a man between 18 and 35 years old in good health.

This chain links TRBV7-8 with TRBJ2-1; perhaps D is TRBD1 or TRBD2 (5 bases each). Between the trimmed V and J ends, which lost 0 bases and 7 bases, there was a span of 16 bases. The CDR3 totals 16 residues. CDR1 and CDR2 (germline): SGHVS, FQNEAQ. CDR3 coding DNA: TGTGCCAGCAGCTTAGCCGGGGCAGGGCTGGGGAATGAGCAGTTCTTC. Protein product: CASSLAGAGLGNEQFF.

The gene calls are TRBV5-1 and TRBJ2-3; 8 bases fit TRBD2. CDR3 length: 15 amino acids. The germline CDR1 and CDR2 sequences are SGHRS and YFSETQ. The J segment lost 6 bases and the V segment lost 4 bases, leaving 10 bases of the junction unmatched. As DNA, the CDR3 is TGCGCCAGCAGCCTCCCGAGCGGGAGTTCGGATACGCAGTATTTT. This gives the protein CASSLPSGSSDTQYF.

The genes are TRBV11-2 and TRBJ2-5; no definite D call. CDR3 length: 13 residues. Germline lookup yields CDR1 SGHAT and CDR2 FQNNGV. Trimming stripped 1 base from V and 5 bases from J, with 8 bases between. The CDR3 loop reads CASSLGQLETQYF. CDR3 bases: TGTGCCAGCAGCTTAGGGCAGTTGGAGACCCAGTACTTC.

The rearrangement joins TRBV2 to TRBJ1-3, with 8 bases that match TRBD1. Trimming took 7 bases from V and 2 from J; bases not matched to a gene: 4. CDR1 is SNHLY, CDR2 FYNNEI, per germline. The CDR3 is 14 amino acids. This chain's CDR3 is CASTQGAAGNTIYF. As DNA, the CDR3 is TGTGCCAGCACCCAGGGGGCGGCTGGAAACACCATATATTTT.

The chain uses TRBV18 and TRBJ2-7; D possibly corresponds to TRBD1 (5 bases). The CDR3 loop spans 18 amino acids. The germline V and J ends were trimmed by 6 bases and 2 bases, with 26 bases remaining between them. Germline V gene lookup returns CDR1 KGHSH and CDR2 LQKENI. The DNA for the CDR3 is TGTGCCAGCTCCCCGAACTCCCCGACAGTAGGGGTAACCTACGAGCAGTACTTC. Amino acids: CASSPNSPTVGVTYEQYF. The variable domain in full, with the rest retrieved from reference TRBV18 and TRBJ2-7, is NAGVMQNPRHLVRRRGQEARLRCSPMKGHSHVYWYRQLPEEGLKFMVYLQKENIIDESGMPKERFSAEFPKEGPSILRIQQVVRGDSAAYFCASSPNSPTVGVTYEQYFGPGTRLTVT.

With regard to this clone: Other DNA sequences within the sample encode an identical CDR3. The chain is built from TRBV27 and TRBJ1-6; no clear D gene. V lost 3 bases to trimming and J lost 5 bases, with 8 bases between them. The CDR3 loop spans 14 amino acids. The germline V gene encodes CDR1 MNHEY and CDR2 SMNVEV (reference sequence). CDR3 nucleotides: TGTGCCAGCAGTTTGGTCAGAGATAATTCACCCCTCCACTTT. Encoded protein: CASSLVRDNSPLHF.

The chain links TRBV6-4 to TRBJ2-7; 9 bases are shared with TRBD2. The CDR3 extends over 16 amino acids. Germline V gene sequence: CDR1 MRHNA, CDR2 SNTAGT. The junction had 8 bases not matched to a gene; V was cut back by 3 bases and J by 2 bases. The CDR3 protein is CASSECRAGGPYEQYF. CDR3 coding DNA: TGTGCCAGCAGTGAATGCCGTGCGGGGGGGCCCTACGAGCAGTACTTC.

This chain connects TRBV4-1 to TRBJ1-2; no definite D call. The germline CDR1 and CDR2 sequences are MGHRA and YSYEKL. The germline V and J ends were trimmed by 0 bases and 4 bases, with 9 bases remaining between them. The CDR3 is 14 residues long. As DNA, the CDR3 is TGCGCCAGCAGCCAAGAACATAGGGCCTATGGCTACACCTTC. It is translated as CASSQEHRAYGYTF.

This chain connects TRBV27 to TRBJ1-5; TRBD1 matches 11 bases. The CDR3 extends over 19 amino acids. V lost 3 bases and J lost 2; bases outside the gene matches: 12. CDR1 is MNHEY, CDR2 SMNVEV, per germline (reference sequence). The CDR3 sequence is CASSLSPGQGVLGNQPQHF. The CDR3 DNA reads TGTGCCAGCAGTTTGTCCCCGGGACAGGGGGTTTTGGGCAATCAGCCCCAGCATTTT.

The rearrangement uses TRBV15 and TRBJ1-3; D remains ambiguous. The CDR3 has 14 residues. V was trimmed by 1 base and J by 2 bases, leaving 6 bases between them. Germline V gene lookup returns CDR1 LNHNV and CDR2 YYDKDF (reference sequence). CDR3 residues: CATSRGETGNTIYF. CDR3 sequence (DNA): TGTGCCACCAGCAGAGGGGAAACTGGAAACACCATATATTTT.

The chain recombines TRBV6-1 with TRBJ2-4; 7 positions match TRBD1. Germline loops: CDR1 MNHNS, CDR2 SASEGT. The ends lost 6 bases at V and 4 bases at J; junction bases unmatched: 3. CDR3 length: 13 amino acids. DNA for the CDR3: TGTGCCAGCAGCCCGGGACAGAAAAACATTCAGTACTTC. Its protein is CASSPGQKNIQYF.

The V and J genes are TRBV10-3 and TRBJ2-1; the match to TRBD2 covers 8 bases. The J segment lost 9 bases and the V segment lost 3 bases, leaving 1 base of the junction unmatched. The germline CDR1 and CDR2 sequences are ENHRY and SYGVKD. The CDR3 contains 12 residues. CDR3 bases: TGTGCCATCAGTGAACGGGAGGGTGAGCAGTTCTTC. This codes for CAISEREGEQFF.

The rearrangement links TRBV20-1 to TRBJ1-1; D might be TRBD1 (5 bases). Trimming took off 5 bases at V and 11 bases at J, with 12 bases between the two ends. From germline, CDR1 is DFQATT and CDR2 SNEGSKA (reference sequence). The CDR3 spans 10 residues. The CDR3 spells CSAFRDGAFF. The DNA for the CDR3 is TGCAGTGCTTTCAGGGACGGGGCTTTCTTT.

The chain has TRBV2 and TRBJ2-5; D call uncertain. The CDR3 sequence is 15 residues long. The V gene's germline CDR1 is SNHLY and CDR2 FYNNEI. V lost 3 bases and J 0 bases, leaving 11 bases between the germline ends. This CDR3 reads CASSELGIYQETQYF. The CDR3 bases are TGTGCCAGCAGTGAGTTGGGAATCTACCAAGAGACCCAGTACTTC.